This record looks at one TCR beta chain sequence and its context. Some clones are missing from TCRdb's copy, which holds only in-frame ones; the method was immunoSEQ multiplex PCR. The sample contains about 210,000 clones, approximately 90% of which appear only once. The sample originates from a study of blood T cell repertoires in COVID-19. Study summary: Whether acute or convalescent, the COVID-19 samples came from the United States, Italy and Spain.

CDR1 WSHSY and CDR2 SAAADI come from the germline V gene. CDR3 length equals 15 residues. V shed 4 bases, J shed 4 bases, and the junction held 3 bases outside the gene matches. This TCR was sampled from a middle-aged man with acute or convalescent COVID-19. What was sequenced was peripheral blood. This chain uses TRBV10-2 with TRBJ2-3; 12 bases map to TRBD2. CDR3: CASSGTSGNPDTQYF. As DNA, the CDR3 is TGCGCCAGCAGTGGGACTAGCGGGAACCCAGATACGCAGTATTTT.